This passage covers 32 T cell receptor beta chains from one sample sequenced in a study of identical twins. TCRdb ran MiXCR on the 5' RACE reads and lists one entry per CDR3 protein. The table includes 250,000 or so distinct CDR3 sequences, 6% to 8.5% detected once. The sample also formed part of further work on yellow fever vaccine responses in identical twins.

The sample taken for sequencing was CD8+ T cells sorted from blood. The receptor source for this set is a woman between 18 and 29 years old in good health.

This rearrangement joins TRBV9 to TRBJ2-7; possible D gene TRBD2, 6 bases. The CDR3 has 13 amino acids. V gave up 4 bases and J gave up 5 bases, with 13 bases separating them. Germline V CDR1 and CDR2: SGDLS, YYNGEE. CDR3 nucleotide sequence: TGTGCCAGCAGCCGGGAGCCACTACACGAGCAGTACTTC. Translated: CASSREPLHEQYF.

There are many counts of this clonotype. The CDR3 bases are TGTGCCAGCACCGAGACAGGGGAGGGCTCACCCCTCCACTTT. Protein sequence: CASTETGEGSPLHF. The rearrangement links TRBV6-2 or TRBV6-3 to TRBJ1-6; 8 bases fit TRBD1. The CDR3 consists of 14 residues. J gave up 10 bases and V 7 bases, and 9 bases lay outside the gene matches. Germline V CDR1 and CDR2: MNHEY, SVGEGT.

Many counts were recorded for this clonotype. The chain links TRBV9 to TRBJ2-1; D could derive from TRBD1 or TRBD2 (5 bases each). This CDR3 is 10 amino acids long. Trimming pared 7 bases from V and 10 bases from J, leaving 9 bases between. The germline gives CDR1 SGDLS, CDR2 YYNGEE. The CDR3 is CASAGTEQFF. CDR3 DNA sequence: TGTGCCAGCGCCGGGACGGAGCAGTTCTTC.

V usage is TRBV9 and J usage is TRBJ2-7; 7 nucleotides match TRBD1. Germline values: CDR1 SGDLS, CDR2 YYNGEE. V was clipped by 6 bases and J by 5 bases; unmatched bases: 8. CDR3 length: 13 amino acids. CDR3 in amino acids: CASNRQGGHEQYF. In DNA form, the CDR3 reads TGTGCCAGCAATCGACAGGGTGGGCACGAGCAGTACTTC.

The J gene is TRBJ1-2, the V gene TRBV5-1; D is unresolved. The V and J ends lost 0 bases and 1 base respectively, with 7 bases between them. Germline V gives CDR1 SGHRS, CDR2 YFSETQ. The CDR3 runs to 14 residues. As DNA, the CDR3 is TGCGCCAGCAGCTTGGAAAACCTTAACTATGGCTACACCTTC. This translates into CASSLENLNYGYTF.

The genes are TRBV12-3 or TRBV12-4 and TRBJ2-7; the D gene is possibly TRBD2 (6 bases). Deletions cut 9 bases from V and 0 bases from J, with 12 bases between. The CDR3 extends over 13 amino acids. The CDR3 loop reads CASSAGLSYEQYF. The CDR3 nucleotides are TGTGCCAGTAGCGCGGGGCTCTCCTACGAGCAGTACTTC.

The V gene is TRBV7-9, the J gene TRBJ2-1, with D perhaps matching TRBD1 (6 bases). From germline, CDR1 is SEHNR and CDR2 FQNEAQ (reference sequence). The germline V and J ends were trimmed by 5 bases and 4 bases, with 18 bases remaining between them. This CDR3 comprises 16 residues. This CDR3 is CASSPRGQGWYNEQFF. The CDR3 coding sequence is TGTGCCAGCAGCCCTAGGGGTCAGGGGTGGTACAATGAGCAGTTCTTC.

This clonotype was seen ten or more times. The CDR3 nucleotides are TGCAGTGCTAGAGAATTCCTCTCTGGGGCCAACGTCCTGACTTTC. Its protein product is CSAREFLSGANVLTF. The chain employs TRBV20-1 and TRBJ2-6; D is unresolved. The CDR3 consists of 15 residues. The germline gives CDR1 DFQATT, CDR2 SNEGSKA (reference sequence). Deletions cut 0 bases from V and 0 bases from J, with 6 bases between.

This clonotype was counted ten times or more. This rearrangement joins TRBV28 to TRBJ2-3; 7 nucleotides match TRBD2. V shed 7 bases, J shed 0 bases, and the junction held 7 bases outside the gene matches. The germline gives CDR1 MDHEN, CDR2 SYDVKM. This CDR3 has 15 residues. This CDR3 is CASIPWGGSTDTQYF. In DNA, the CDR3 is TGTGCCAGCATCCCCTGGGGGGGAAGCACAGATACGCAGTATTTT.

This clonotype was found many times. The V call is TRBV4-1, the J call TRBJ2-7; D assignment may be TRBD1 or TRBD2 (5 bases each). The germline V gene encodes CDR1 MGHRA and CDR2 YSYEKL. V was pared by 0 bases and J by 6 bases, with 15 bases between. This CDR3 is built from 15 residues. The CDR3, as DNA: TGCGCCAGCAGCCAAGATCCCCAGGGTAGCGTCGAGCAGTACTTC. The encoded protein is CASSQDPQGSVEQYF.

This chain connects TRBV27 to TRBJ2-3, with D possibly matching TRBD2 (5 bases). The germline V gene has CDR1 MNHEY and CDR2 SMNVEV (reference sequence). This CDR3 has 11 amino acids. V was cut by 8 bases and J by 5 bases, with 8 bases left in between. CDR3 loop: CASHAGDTQYF. The CDR3 nucleotides read TGTGCCAGCCATGCGGGAGATACGCAGTATTTT.

This chain uses TRBV3-1 with TRBJ1-5; no firm D call. The CDR3 extends over 18 amino acids. Germline V lookup: CDR1 LGHDT, CDR2 YNNKEL (reference sequence). V was pared by 0 bases and J by 1 base, with 16 bases between. In DNA, the CDR3 is TGTGCCAGCAGCCAAGATAACAGCAGGCTCGGGAGCAATCAGCCCCAGCATTTT. Its protein product is CASSQDNSRLGSNQPQHF.

There are many counts of this clonotype. The chain couples TRBV6-4 to TRBJ2-3; D remains unclear. V was shortened by 2 bases and J by 1 base, with 7 bases between the two germline ends. Germline loops: CDR1 MRHNA, CDR2 SNTAGT. This CDR3 comprises 14 residues. CDR3 coding DNA: TGTGCCAGCAGTGACGCTCCGGGCACAGATACGCAGTATTTT. It translates to CASSDAPGTDTQYF.

The table lists this clonotype with many counts. This chain joins TRBV4-1 and TRBJ1-2, with D perhaps TRBD1 (5 bases). This CDR3 has 17 residues. Germline CDR1 MGHRA, CDR2 YSYEKL. The V end lost 1 base, the J end lost 0 bases, and 15 bases lay between the germline ends. CDR3 coding DNA: TGCGCCAGCAGCCAAGGGGACGGGGCAGAGCCTAACTATGGCTACACCTTC. Translating it yields CASSQGDGAEPNYGYTF.

The rearrangement joins TRBV28 to TRBJ1-5; D possibly corresponds to TRBD1 (6 bases). Looked up from germline, CDR1 is MDHEN and CDR2 is SYDVKM. CDR3 size: 15 residues. The germline V and J ends were trimmed by 7 bases and 4 bases, with 17 bases remaining between them. The CDR3 coding sequence is TGTGCCAGCATCATCCCAGGGGAGGGTAATCAGCCCCAGCATTTT. This codes for CASIIPGEGNQPQHF.

The chain combines TRBV27 with TRBJ1-1; the D is unclear. With 3 bases removed from V and 8 bases from J, the gap between germline ends came to 13 bases. CDR3 length equals 13 residues. Germline V gene lookup returns CDR1 MNHEY and CDR2 SMNVEV (reference sequence). This chain's CDR3 is CASSFRHTAEAFF. The DNA for the CDR3 is TGTGCCAGCAGTTTTAGACATACCGCCGAAGCTTTCTTT.

At least ten counts were recorded for this clonotype. The CDR3 sequence: CASSQRNEQYF. The CDR3 DNA is TGTGCCAGCAGCCAAAGGAACGAGCAGTACTTC. The chain recombines TRBV11-2 with TRBJ2-7; D call uncertain. Trimming took 5 bases from V and 5 from J, leaving 7 bases between them. The CDR3 length is 11 residues. Germline CDR1 SGHAT, CDR2 FQNNGV.

The chain combines TRBV3-1 with TRBJ2-5, with D perhaps given as TRBD1 or TRBD2 (5 bases each). In germline, CDR1 is LGHDT, CDR2 YNNKEL (reference sequence). Between the trimmed V and J ends, which lost 1 base and 7 bases, there was a span of 16 bases. The CDR3 totals 15 residues. The CDR3 loop reads CASSQVRGRFGTQYF. DNA of the CDR3: TGTGCCAGCAGCCAAGTGAGGGGTCGTTTTGGGACCCAGTACTTC.

The chain uses TRBV20-1 and TRBJ2-5, with D tentatively TRBD2 (5 bases). With 6 bases removed from V and 5 bases from J, the gap between germline ends came to 13 bases. The CDR3 has 12 amino acids. The germline CDR1 and CDR2 sequences are DFQATT and SNEGSKA (reference sequence). For the CDR3, the DNA is TGCAGTGCAGACGCGGGTGGGGAGACCCAGTACTTC. Amino acid sequence: CSADAGGETQYF.

The table lists this clonotype with many counts. The chain couples TRBV27 to TRBJ2-1, with a weak D call TRBD1 (5 bases). This CDR3 contains 12 residues. Trimming left V 6 bases short and J 5 bases short, with 8 bases between. Germline V CDR1 and CDR2: MNHEY, SMNVEV (reference sequence). CDR3 DNA sequence: TGTGCCAGCAGGGACAACCACAATGAGCAGTTCTTC. This sequence encodes CASRDNHNEQFF.

At least ten counts were recorded for this clonotype. The chain couples TRBV7-6 to TRBJ2-1; TRBD2 aligns across 15 bases. The CDR3 contains 18 residues. Germline loops: CDR1 SGHVS, CDR2 FNYEAQ. Unmatched junction bases numbered 4, after V lost 0 bases and J lost 4 bases. The CDR3, as DNA: TGTGCCAGCAGCTTAGCCTTGGGACTAGCGGGGGGATACAATGAGCAGTTCTTC. Protein product: CASSLALGLAGGYNEQFF.

This clonotype turned up a few times. The rearrangement uses TRBV20-1 and TRBJ2-3, with TRBD2 matching 10 bases. The V and J ends lost 4 bases and 2 bases, in that order; junction bases with no gene match: 9. In germline, CDR1 is DFQATT, CDR2 SNEGSKA (reference sequence). This CDR3 has 16 amino acids. Written as DNA, the CDR3 is TGCAGTGCTAAAGGACTAGCGGAGGGGGTCACAGATACGCAGTATTTT. Amino acids: CSAKGLAEGVTDTQYF.

Many counts were recorded for this clonotype. The genes are TRBV28 and TRBJ2-7; 8 bases are a match to TRBD1. Germline V gene data show CDR1 as MDHEN and CDR2 as SYDVKM. The CDR3 sequence is 14 residues long. J gave up 1 base and V 5 bases, and 4 bases lay outside the gene matches. The CDR3 bases are TGTGCCAGCAGTCTGGGACAGGCTTCCTACGAGCAGTACTTC. Translation gives CASSLGQASYEQYF.

The chain employs TRBV19 and TRBJ2-1; D may be TRBD1 (5 bases). Trimming took off 9 bases at V and 4 bases at J, with 13 bases between the two ends. The germline V gene has CDR1 LNHDA and CDR2 SQIVND (reference sequence). This CDR3 spans 13 amino acids. CDR3 nucleotides: TGTGCCAGCCAGGACAAGTTTTACAATGAGCAGTTCTTC. It yields the protein CASQDKFYNEQFF.

Here the CDR3 reads CASRTEETPYEQYF. DNA for the CDR3: TGCGCCAGCAGAACCGAAGAAACCCCCTACGAGCAGTACTTC. The chain recombines TRBV5-1 with TRBJ2-7; no clear D. Germline CDR1 is SGHRS and CDR2 is YFSETQ. Trimming cost V 5 bases and J 2 bases, with 14 bases left between them. This CDR3 has 14 residues.

At least ten counts were recorded for this clonotype. The chain carries TRBV25-1 and TRBJ2-3; a weak D match, TRBD1 (6 bases). The CDR3 sequence is 15 residues long. With 6 bases removed from V and 2 bases from J, the gap between germline ends came to 15 bases. Germline V gives CDR1 MGHDK, CDR2 SYGVNS. The CDR3 loop is CASRETGLPTDTQYF. The CDR3 DNA reads as TGTGCCAGCAGAGAAACAGGGCTACCCACAGATACGCAGTATTTT.

This chain links TRBV6-1 with TRBJ2-1; 14 bases map to TRBD2. The CDR3 contains 19 residues. V lost 5 bases to trimming and J lost 0 bases; unmatched junction nucleotides: 9. Germline CDR1 and CDR2: MNHNS and SASEGT. CDR3 coding DNA: TGTGCCAGCAGTCCGGGACTAGCGGGAGTAAGGAGCTCCTACAATGAGCAGTTCTTC. Residues: CASSPGLAGVRSSYNEQFF.

The rearrangement links TRBV4-1 to TRBJ2-7; no clear D gene. The germline CDR1 and CDR2 sequences are MGHRA and YSYEKL. This CDR3 spans 13 amino acids. V dropped 0 bases and J dropped 6 bases, with 9 bases sitting between them. CDR3 sequence reads: CASSQDYRSEQYV. CDR3 DNA sequence: TGCGCCAGCAGCCAAGACTACAGATCCGAGCAGTACGTC.

In regard to this clonotype: This may be a read error: a much more frequent sequence differs by one nucleotide. This rearrangement joins TRBV24-1 to TRBJ2-7; 10 bases line up with TRBD2. Germline values: CDR1 KGHDR, CDR2 SFDVKD. V lost 6 bases and J lost 2; bases outside the gene matches: 6. This CDR3 comprises 15 residues. The CDR3 coding sequence is TGTGCCACCAGTAATAGGACTAGCGGTACCTACGAGCAGTACTTC. It encodes CATSNRTSGTYEQYF.

The table lists this clonotype with a few counts. The DNA of the CDR3 is TGCAGTGCTAGGGGACAGAGGGACCTATCGGATTCACCCCTCCACTTT. This codes for CSARGQRDLSDSPLHF. This chain connects TRBV20-1 to TRBJ1-6; TRBD1 matches at 7 bases. This CDR3 comprises 16 residues. The germline V gene has CDR1 DFQATT and CDR2 SNEGSKA (reference sequence). With 3 bases clipped from V and 8 bases from J, the junction kept 13 bases outside the gene matches.

There are a few counts of this clonotype. This chain uses TRBV6-5 with TRBJ2-7; 13 bases match TRBD2. The V segment lost 2 bases and the J segment 3 bases; nucleotides outside the gene matches: 4. CDR1 and CDR2 from the germline V gene are MNHEY and SVGAGI. The CDR3 is 16 amino acids. The CDR3: CASSYGRLAGGYEQYF. Here the CDR3 DNA reads TGTGCCAGCAGTTACGGAAGACTAGCGGGAGGCTACGAGCAGTACTTC.

This clonotype has a handful of counts. V and J are TRBV3-1 and TRBJ2-5, with D unresolved. The germline V and J ends were trimmed by 5 bases and 3 bases, with 19 bases remaining between them. Germline assignment: CDR1 LGHDT and CDR2 YNNKEL (reference sequence). This CDR3 contains 16 residues. This chain's CDR3 is CASSSLLDGAKETQYF. For the CDR3, the DNA is TGTGCCAGCAGCAGCCTGCTGGACGGAGCTAAAGAGACCCAGTACTTC.